The clone carrying this T cell receptor (beta chain) occurred a few times. Antigen: not known. This sample is part of a study of CD8 T cells in ankylosing spondylitis. The CDR3 runs 14 residues. V lost 4 bases and J lost 6, with 13 bases in between. The germline V gene has CDR1 SGHRS and CDR2 YFSETQ. Regarding the study as a whole: Disease-associated clones were reportedly significantly overrepresented in matched ankylosing spondylitis synovial fluid.

The TCR beta libraries were generated through quantitative 5'-RACE incorporating molecular barcodes. From the 5' RACE reads, TCRdb called clonotypes with MiXCR, one entry per CDR3 protein. The sample includes fewer than 350,000 distinct CDR3 sequences, around 10% seen only once; the top ten take about 10%. The source is a female donor with ankylosing spondylitis or in good health (not recorded which). Sequenced sample: blood, either unsorted or a sorted T cell fraction (not recorded which). The chain has TRBV5-1 and TRBJ1-4, with unresolved D. CDR3 bases: TGCGCCAGCAGCCCGGGGAGTTGGGATGAAAAACTGTTTTTT. Protein product: CASSPGSWDEKLFF.